This T cell receptor beta chain derives from a study of neurological immune-mediated disorders. This clonotype was seen ten or more times. The CDR3 covers 13 residues. The V and J ends lost 6 bases and 6 bases, in that order; junction bases with no gene match: 8. Per the germline V gene, CDR1 is SQVTM and CDR2 is ANQGSEA. Synthesis of cDNA used 5'RACE (with 10-nucleotide random UMIs). One entry per CDR3 protein, called by TCRdb with MiXCR from the 5' RACE reads. The sample lists tens of thousands of distinct CDR3 sequences; 10% to 15% were seen once. The receptor was derived from a woman aged 55-70 years with HTLV-1-associated myelopathy (HAM/TSP). The sequenced sample consisted of PBMCs. The chain couples TRBV29-1 to TRBJ1-1; 9 bases are a match to TRBD1. CDR3 sequence (DNA): TGCAGCGTCGGTACAGGGGGCGTGTCTGAAGCTTTCTTT. It encodes CSVGTGGVSEAFF.